Following are 22 T cell receptor beta chains from one sample sequenced in a study of post-analysis software for immune sequencing data (dated by TCRdb to about 2015). Which antigens these TCRs recognize remains unknown. General findings and caveats noted by the study authors: Four or five TRBV segments, including TRBV5-6, TRBV5-1 and TRBV20-1, were significantly more frequent in patients than controls.

To prepare the library, PCR was applied. TCRdb lists the instrument as Illumina HiSeq 2500. Unique molecular identifiers were incorporated into TCR beta cDNA libraries to reduce PCR and sequencing biases. The raw public data were reprocessed by TCRdb itself: fastp quality trimming at Q25, MiXCR clonotype calling, in-frame beta chains only. CDR3 protein sequences are deduplicated, and each keeps its most common genes and DNA. This sample holds about 540,000 distinct CDR3 sequences; around 36% were observed only once. 4.5% to 7.5% of the sample rests with the top ten. Input material: blood. The receptor source for this set is a girl aged 2-17 years with multiple sclerosis.

In this sample, this clonotype turned up a few times. The chain combines TRBV9 with TRBJ1-2, with D possibly TRBD1 on 5 matching bases. This CDR3 contains 16 residues. The germline V and J ends were trimmed by 3 bases and 0 bases, with 15 bases remaining between them. Germline V CDR1 and CDR2: SGDLS, YYNGEE. The CDR3: CASSARLGVANYGYTF. The CDR3 DNA reads TGTGCCAGCAGCGCCCGCCTGGGGGTAGCTAACTATGGCTACACCTTC.

This clonotype was seen more than once but under ten times. The gene calls are TRBV7-3 and TRBJ2-1, with a tentative D call TRBD1 (5 bases). Germline V gene data show CDR1 as SGHTA and CDR2 as FQGTGA. V dropped 2 bases and J dropped 9 bases, with 11 bases sitting between them. This CDR3 comprises 13 residues. The CDR3 nucleotides read TGTGCCAGCAGCTTAGTGGGGCCTGGTGAGCAGTTCTTC. This codes for CASSLVGPGEQFF.

The genes are TRBV29-1 and TRBJ2-3; perhaps TRBD1 as D (5 bases). CDR1 and CDR2 from the germline V gene are SQVTM and ANQGSEA. With 5 bases removed from V and 2 bases from J, the gap between germline ends came to 14 bases. CDR3 size: 14 residues. The CDR3 nucleotides are TGCAGCGTTCGTGAACAGGCATACACAGATACGCAGTATTTT. Encoded protein: CSVREQAYTDTQYF.

The CDR3 here is CASSSELTRTRDEQFF. CDR3 DNA sequence: TGCGCCAGCAGCAGCGAGCTGACTAGAACTAGGGATGAGCAGTTCTTC. The chain employs TRBV5-1 and TRBJ2-1, with TRBD2 as a possible D gene (6 bases). The CDR3 has 16 residues. The germline V gene has CDR1 SGHRS and CDR2 YFSETQ. Trimming stripped 4 bases from V and 8 bases from J, with 22 bases between.

This clonotype was seen more than once but under ten times. J is TRBJ2-1 and V is TRBV10-3; 7 positions agree with TRBD1. V dropped 6 bases and J dropped 4; count of bases not matched to a gene: 12. Germline V gene sequence: CDR1 ENHRY, CDR2 SYGVKD. This CDR3 has 16 amino acids. CDR3 in DNA: TGTGCCATCAGCGATAGGAGACAGGGCATTTACAATGAGCAGTTCTTC. Translated: CAISDRRQGIYNEQFF.

This rearrangement joins TRBV10-3 to TRBJ1-5, with 10 positions matching TRBD1. V shed 8 bases, J shed 6 bases, and the junction held 1 base outside the gene matches. This CDR3 has 12 amino acids. The germline gives CDR1 ENHRY, CDR2 SYGVKD. Here the CDR3 reads CAIRDRGQPQHF. The CDR3 DNA reads as TGTGCCATCCGGGACAGGGGTCAGCCCCAGCATTTT.

This sequence joins TRBV15 and TRBJ1-1; no firm D call. V was trimmed by 1 base and J by 1 base, leaving 7 bases between them. The CDR3 loop spans 14 amino acids. Looked up from germline, CDR1 is LNHNV and CDR2 is YYDKDF (reference sequence). CDR3 in amino acids: CATSRGLSNTEAFF. DNA of the CDR3: TGTGCCACCAGCAGAGGATTGTCGAACACTGAAGCTTTCTTT.

The genes are TRBV20-1 and TRBJ1-2; 9 bases are a match to TRBD1. Germline CDR1 and CDR2: DFQATT and SNEGSKA (reference sequence). Trimming removed 4 bases from V and 4 bases from J; junction bases left unmatched: 7. The CDR3 is 14 amino acids. CDR3 DNA sequence: TGCAGTGCTAACGGACAGGGGCCGTTCTATGGCTACACCTTC. Its translation: CSANGQGPFYGYTF.

This clonotype was found a few times. The chain employs TRBV9 and TRBJ2-1; weak D call: TRBD2 (7 bases). The germline CDR1 and CDR2 sequences are SGDLS and YYNGEE. V was pared by 4 bases and J by 6 bases, with 17 bases between. The CDR3 is made up of 15 amino acids. The CDR3 is CASSPHREGFNEQFF. CDR3 nucleotides: TGTGCCAGCAGCCCACACAGGGAGGGCTTCAATGAGCAGTTCTTC.

The CDR3 sequence is CAISETGGGVYEQYF. Here the CDR3 DNA reads TGTGCCATCAGTGAAACGGGCGGGGGCGTATACGAGCAGTACTTC. This rearrangement joins TRBV10-3 to TRBJ2-7, with a tentative D call TRBD2 (7 bases). This CDR3 is 15 amino acids long. V was cut by 3 bases and J by 4 bases, with 16 bases left in between. CDR1 and CDR2 from the germline V gene are ENHRY and SYGVKD.

The chain has TRBV7-2 and TRBJ1-2, with 8 bases aligning to TRBD1. The J segment lost 7 bases and the V segment lost 0 bases, leaving 4 bases of the junction unmatched. The length of the CDR3 is 14 residues. Looked up from germline, CDR1 is SGHTA and CDR2 is FQGNSA. In DNA, the CDR3 is TGTGCCAGCAGCTTAGCCCACAGGGGGGGTGGCTACACCTTC. Translating it yields CASSLAHRGGGYTF.

This rearrangement joins TRBV18 to TRBJ2-4; D call uncertain. The DNA end is a closer match to TRBJ2-7, so the J assignment may be wrong. Germline V gene lookup returns CDR1 KGHSH and CDR2 LQKENI. The CDR3 has 14 amino acids. The DNA for the CDR3 is TGTGCCAGCTCACCAGGATCCTCCTTTTACGAGCAGTACTTC. Encoded protein: CASSPGSSFYEQYF.

The genes are TRBV7-2 and TRBJ1-2, with 7 bases lining up with TRBD1. CDR3 length: 14 amino acids. Germline CDR1 SGHTA, CDR2 FQGNSA. V shed 3 bases, J shed 3 bases, and the junction held 4 bases outside the gene matches. CDR3 coding DNA: TGTGCCAGCAGCTTTCCGACAGGGTACTATGGCTACACCTTC. Its protein product is CASSFPTGYYGYTF.

The chain recombines TRBV20-1 with TRBJ1-2; 9 bases are a match to TRBD1. The J segment lost 4 bases and the V segment lost 4 bases, leaving 7 bases of the junction unmatched. Germline V gene lookup returns CDR1 DFQATT and CDR2 SNEGSKA (reference sequence). This CDR3 is built from 14 residues. CDR3 sequence: CSATPGTGTYGYTF. CDR3 nucleotides: TGCAGTGCTACTCCCGGGACAGGGACCTATGGCTACACCTTC.

This clonotype was observed a few times. The V call is TRBV4-1, the J call TRBJ2-1; 8 bases match TRBD2. The CDR3 totals 15 residues. Germline V gene data show CDR1 as MGHRA and CDR2 as YSYEKL. Trimming at V came to 5 bases and at J to 3 bases, leaving 6 bases not matched to a gene. CDR3 DNA sequence: TGCGCCAGCAGCGAGAGCGGGGGCCACTACAATGAGCAGTTCTTC. It yields the protein CASSESGGHYNEQFF.

This clonotype was counted only a few times. The chain is built from TRBV20-1 and TRBJ2-7; a weak D match, TRBD2 (6 bases). The last part of the DNA fits TRBJ2-5 better; the J call may be wrong. Germline V gene sequence: CDR1 DFQATT, CDR2 SNEGSKA (reference sequence). CDR3 size: 13 residues. The CDR3 coding sequence is TGCAGTGCCCTAGAAGGGACTGGGGAGACCCAGTACTTC. It is translated as CSALEGTGETQYF.

The V gene is TRBV4-1, the J gene TRBJ2-3; 7 nucleotides align to TRBD2. The CDR3 contains 18 residues. J gave up 7 bases and V 1 base, and 17 bases lay outside the gene matches. Germline loops: CDR1 MGHRA, CDR2 YSYEKL. The CDR3 sequence: CASSQGPLISGVSNTQYF. The CDR3 nucleotides are TGCGCCAGCAGCCAAGGCCCTCTCATCAGCGGGGTATCAAATACGCAGTATTTT.

V usage is TRBV27 and J usage is TRBJ1-5; D is ambiguous. This CDR3 contains 15 residues. The germline V gene has CDR1 MNHEY and CDR2 SMNVEV (reference sequence). Between the trimmed V and J ends, which lost 0 bases and 3 bases, there was a span of 9 bases. CDR3 residues: CASSLSGGNNQPQHF. CDR3 coding DNA: TGTGCCAGCAGTTTATCGGGAGGGAACAATCAGCCCCAGCATTTT.

This clonotype has only a few counts. The V call is TRBV7-9, the J call TRBJ1-1, with a weak D call TRBD1 (5 bases). With 4 bases removed from V and 10 bases from J, the gap between germline ends came to 13 bases. The CDR3 length is 12 residues. Looked up from germline, CDR1 is SEHNR and CDR2 is FQNEAQ (reference sequence). The CDR3, as DNA: TGTGCCAGCAGCTCTGAGACGGGGGGAGCTTTCTTT. Translation: CASSSETGGAFF.

This chain uses TRBV5-1 with TRBJ2-7; D remains unclear. Germline CDR1 SGHRS, CDR2 YFSETQ. The CDR3 loop spans 13 amino acids. Trimming left V 5 bases short and J 3 bases short, with 12 bases between. The CDR3, as DNA: TGCGCCAGCAGACACACACCCGACTACGAGCAGTACTTC. Translated: CASRHTPDYEQYF.

The table lists this clonotype with a few counts. The gene calls are TRBV10-3 and TRBJ2-1; TRBD2 matches at 9 bases. The germline CDR1 and CDR2 sequences are ENHRY and SYGVKD. Losses at the gene ends were 6 bases for V and 5 bases for J; bases not matched to a gene: 5. The CDR3 has 14 residues. CDR3 nucleotides: TGTGCCATCAGGGCCAGCGGGGGGAACAATGAGCAGTTCTTC. Amino acids: CAIRASGGNNEQFF.

This clonotype appeared many times. The genes are TRBV20-1 and TRBJ1-5; 8 bases line up with TRBD1. Losses at the gene ends were 5 bases for V and 7 bases for J; bases not matched to a gene: 16. The CDR3 sequence is 16 residues long. Germline CDR1 and CDR2: DFQATT and SNEGSKA (reference sequence). The DNA for the CDR3 is TGCAGTGCTGGCCCCCTCGGACAGGGAGGTAAGCAGCCCCAGCATTTT. It encodes CSAGPLGQGGKQPQHF.